The source of this T cell receptor (beta chain) is a study of shared clonotypes between healthy human individuals (dated by TCRdb to between 2020 and 2021). Study-wide context: The cohort included three men and two women between 18 and 49 years of age. Per donor, three plates each were used for CD4 naive and CD4 memory, two for CD8 naive, and one for CD8 memory. To estimate repertoire size and how much clonotypes are shared between individuals, the study performed deep sequencing of blood TCR repertoires from 4 to 6 healthy adults. Different laboratories and diverse techniques were used to prepare libraries and sequence TCR repertoires, to increase sequencing depth and limit assay-specific biases. Between about 0.94 and 8.9 billion PBMCs per donor were obtained by leukapheresis. The paper's findings and limits, for the study overall: Even with the large sequencing depth, rarefaction of the sorted-subset datasets indicated that sequencing was incomplete. Clonotypes shared by all four sorted-subset donors showed higher generation probabilities than non-shared clonotypes. Sharing across several donors was observed for approximately 5% of naive CD4, about 3.2% of naive CD8, about 2.5% of memory CD4, and about 0.4% of memory CD8 clonotypes. Pairwise subsampling led to the expectation that sequencing depth would affect the degree of clonotype sharing among donors. Sampling was restricted to blood, and TCR repertoires in tissue are likely to differ from TCR repertoires in blood. Because the study included a small number of donors, the genetic and exposure-history diversity represented was limited. Larger estimated clonotype richness was generally found for naive subsets than for memory subsets.

From the cysteine through the phenylalanine, the CDR3 covers 16 amino acids. Only the CDR3 DNA stays, 48 bases, in frame from base 1. The V end loses 0 bases and the J end loses 0 bases, and a stretch of 10 bases separates them. For CDR1 and CDR2, the germline V gene lists SGHRS and YFSETQ. Comments on this clone: Its specific antigen is unknown. One base away there is no much larger clone; base qualities are not given.

The donors were healthy, HIV-negative adults who had no recently reported acute infections or vaccinations. Every donor was a Caucasian adult living in Nashville, Tennessee, USA. CD4+ T cells were enriched through magnetic negative selection, after which naive cells were positively selected on CD45RA and the remaining negative fraction served as the memory subset. Blood was collected by leukapheresis, and PBMCs were isolated by Ficoll-Histopaque density gradient centrifugation and then cryopreserved in liquid nitrogen vapor phase. Analytical flow cytometry was used to check the purity and quantity of each magnetically sorted T cell population. From each sorted fraction, genomic DNA was isolated and quantified by UV absorbance on a Nanodrop 2000c. Using the deep immunoSEQ assay, multiplex PCR amplified TCR CDR3 regions from genomic DNA. Extracted genomic DNA from each cell subset was distributed evenly across all wells of several immunoSEQ 96-well plates, and each plate was treated as a replicate. Each replicate PCR for sorted subsets received 150 to 250 ng genomic DNA, equal to 30,000 or so T cell genomes. Purified libraries were measured with a Qubit 3.0 fluorometer, size-checked on a Bioanalyzer 2100, and measured again with the KAPA Library Quantification kit. A separate single-read 150-cycle Illumina NextSeq 550 flow cell was used to sequence each immunoSEQ 96-well plate. Turning to the authors' computational methods: Because the immunoSEQ output held only junctional sequences and lacked quality scores, the filtering could not match the filtering applied to full-length reads. To assign V/J genes and CDR3, sequences were annotated using PyIR, a Python wrapper for IgBLAST v1.9, with IMGT germline references. Reads with weak V/J assignments (E-value above 1e-6), missing CDR3, stop codons, out-of-frame junctions, or ambiguous translated residues were removed. V3J clonotypes were defined by identical inferred V gene, J gene, and CDR3 amino acid sequence. Percentage overlap between repertoires was computed as shared unique clonotypes divided by the size of the smaller repertoire. Three approaches were used to assess repertoire richness: RTK rarefaction, the Chao1 estimator, and Recon v2.1 estimates of unobserved clonotypes. Generation probabilities were computed with OLGA for all TCRbeta clonotypes obtained by the gDNA method from a few donors. TCRdb limited this immuneACCESS table to in-frame rearrangements with V and J called. A share of clones is missing; checked studies link under half to unresolved V genes, and the rest is unexplained. D and trimming were read from the DNA, whereas the V and J calls and clone size are those reported in that table. For this sample the table gives more than 2,000,000 clones, of which approximately 95% were detected only once. Of the sample, 0.39% is held by the ten largest clones.

The sequence was obtained from a man between 18 and 29 years old in good health. Some clones in this sample may be carry-over from other donors' samples. Material: naive CD4+ T cells from PBMCs. This specimen's cell subset or site label, interpreted: CD45RA+ positively selected. This chain is built from TRBV5-1 and TRBJ1-3; tentative D gene TRBD1, with 6 bases matching. The CDR3 region has the sequence CASSLEGGPSGNTIYF. The bases read TGCGCCAGCAGCTTGGAGGGGGGCCCCTCTGGAAACACCATATATTTT.